This T cell receptor beta chain was captured in a study of PD-1 blockade in classical Hodgkin lymphoma. Notes on the study in general: Relapsed/refractory patients reportedly had the lowest baseline TCR diversity, below newly diagnosed patients, who were below healthy donors. By cycle point C4D1, TCR diversity had risen significantly in CD4+ cells (but not CD8+ cells).

Note on this clone: Its antigen is as yet unknown.

Each and every patient relapsed after autologous stem cell transplantation, and patients got differing brentuximab vedotin exposure. Germline V gene lookup returns CDR1 LNHNV and CDR2 YYDKDF (reference sequence). V lost 1 base to trimming and J lost 5 bases; unmatched junction nucleotides: 10. This CDR3 has 17 amino acids. Data came from immunoSEQ multiplex PCR; TCRdb stores just in-frame clones and leaves some out. Of some 41,000 clones in the sample, 86% were seen once. The specimen was peripheral blood mononuclear cells (PBMCs), collected before the second cycle of nivolumab. The receptor was isolated from a human donor with classical Hodgkin lymphoma. The rearrangement links TRBV15 to TRBJ2-1; 8 bases match TRBD2. CDR3 nucleotides: TGTGCCACCAGCAGAGGAGGATTAGCGGGGAGAAACAATGAGCAGTTCTTC. The encoded protein is CATSRGGLAGRNNEQFF.